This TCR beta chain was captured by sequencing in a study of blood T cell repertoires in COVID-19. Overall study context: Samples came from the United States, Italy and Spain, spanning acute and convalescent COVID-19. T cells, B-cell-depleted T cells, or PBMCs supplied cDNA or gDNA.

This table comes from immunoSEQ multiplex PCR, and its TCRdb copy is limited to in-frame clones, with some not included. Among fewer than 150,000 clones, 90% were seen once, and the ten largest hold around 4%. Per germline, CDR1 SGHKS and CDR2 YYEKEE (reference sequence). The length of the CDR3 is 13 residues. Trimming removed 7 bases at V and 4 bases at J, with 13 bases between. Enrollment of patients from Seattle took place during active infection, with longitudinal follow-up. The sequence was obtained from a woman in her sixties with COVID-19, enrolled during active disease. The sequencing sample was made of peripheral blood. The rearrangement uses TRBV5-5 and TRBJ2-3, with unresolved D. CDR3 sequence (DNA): TGTGCCAGCGACTCCCGATGGGCAGATACGCAGTATTTT. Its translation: CASDSRWADTQYF. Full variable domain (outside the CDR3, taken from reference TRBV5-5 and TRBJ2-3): DAGVTQSPTHLIKTRGQQVTLRCSPISGHKSVSWYQQVLGQGPQFIFQYYEKEERGRGNFPDRFSARQFPNYSSELNVNALLLGDSALYLCASDSRWADTQYFGPGTRLTVL.